The 18 T cell receptor beta chains in this list originate from one sample, sequenced in a study of cytomegalovirus exposure and HLA in healthy donors. The PCR contained 60 Vbeta and 13 Jbeta primers. The method was immunoSEQ multiplex PCR; TCRdb's version includes in-frame clones alone and lacks a portion of them. This sample yields about 200,000 clones, of which roughly 13% are seen a single time; 7.8% belongs to the top ten. The specimen sequenced was PBMCs. These receptor sequences come from a man aged 50 or older in good health and CMV-seropositive.

The chain links TRBV5-4 to TRBJ2-5, with D possibly TRBD1 on 5 matching bases. Germline CDR1 SGHNT, CDR2 YYREEE (reference sequence). V lost 10 bases, J lost 9 bases, and 19 bases lay in between. The CDR3 loop spans 12 amino acids. CDR3: CAVAAQGMAQYF. The CDR3 region has the DNA TGTGCCGTGGCGGCCCAGGGAATGGCCCAGTACTTC.

The chain is built from TRBV11-1 and TRBJ2-1, with 9 nucleotides matching TRBD2. The germline gives CDR1 SGHAT, CDR2 FQDESV (reference sequence). V was pared by 2 bases and J by 8 bases, with 7 bases of the junction left unmatched. This CDR3 contains 15 residues. For the CDR3, the DNA is TGTGCCAGCAGCTTACTAAGCGGGGGGCACTATGAGCAGTTCTTC. Encoded protein: CASSLLSGGHYEQFF.

The V gene is TRBV7-2, the J gene TRBJ1-1; 8 bases are a match to TRBD1. The CDR3 is 16 amino acids. The germline V gene has CDR1 SGHTA and CDR2 FQGNSA. The ends lost 2 bases at V and 4 bases at J; junction bases unmatched: 9. In DNA, the CDR3 is TGTGCCAGCAGCTTAAGGCAGGGGGCGCTGGGCACTGAAGCTTTCTTT. Its translation: CASSLRQGALGTEAFF.

This clone was seen only a few times. V gene TRBV28 combines with J gene TRBJ1-2; 7 bases agree with TRBD1. The CDR3 spans 16 residues. Germline CDR1 MDHEN, CDR2 SYDVKM. After removal of 6 bases from V and 8 bases from J, the junction contained 18 bases not matched to a gene. CDR3 bases: TGTGCCAGCAGCCAAGGACCAGGACAGGACCTATTAGGCTACACCTTC. Encoded protein: CASSQGPGQDLLGYTF.

This clone was observed a few times. The V gene is TRBV5-6, the J gene TRBJ1-5; TRBD1 agrees at 7 bases. Germline values: CDR1 SGHDT, CDR2 YYEEEE. The CDR3 extends over 14 amino acids. Germline trimming cut 4 bases from V and 5 bases from J; bases unmatched to any gene: 6. For the CDR3, the DNA is TGTGCCAGCAGCCCCCGGGACAGCGATCAGCCCCAGCATTTT. Protein: CASSPRDSDQPQHF.

This clone has just a few counts. The chain recombines TRBV7-3 with TRBJ2-5; 7 bases agree with TRBD1. V trimming: 5 bases; J trimming: 5 bases; junction bases outside the gene matches: 5. The CDR3 consists of 13 residues. CDR1 SGHTA and CDR2 FQGTGA come from the germline V gene. The CDR3 reads CASSVGQAETQYF. The CDR3 DNA reads TGTGCCAGCAGCGTTGGACAGGCGGAGACCCAGTACTTC. The full variable domain, rest sourced from reference TRBV7-3 and TRBJ2-5, is GAGVSQTPSNKVTEKGKYVELRCDPISGHTALYWYRQSLGQGPEFLIYFQGTGAADDSGLPNDRFFAVRPEGSVSTLKIQRTERGDSAVYLCASSVGQAETQYFGPGTRLLVL.

The gene calls are TRBV10-1 and TRBJ2-7, with 9 bases fitting TRBD1. Germline V lookup: CDR1 WNHNN, CDR2 SYGVQD (reference sequence). Trimming at V came to 6 bases and at J to 3 bases, leaving 6 bases not matched to a gene. This CDR3 comprises 14 residues. In DNA form, the CDR3 reads TGCGCCAGCAGGGGACAGGGAGACCGCTACGAGCAGTACGTC. Amino acid sequence: CASRGQGDRYEQYV.

This clone appeared a few times. This chain connects TRBV5-1 to TRBJ2-6; TRBD1 matches at 8 bases. CDR1 and CDR2 (germline): SGHRS, YFSETQ. Trimming removed 0 bases from V and 0 bases from J; junction bases left unmatched: 2. The CDR3 contains 17 residues. CDR3 nucleotides: TGCGCCAGCAGCTTGGACGGACAGGGCTCTGGGGCCAACGTCCTGACTTTC. Residues: CASSLDGQGSGANVLTF.

In its sample, this clone was seen a few times. The V and J genes are TRBV30 and TRBJ2-3; TRBD2 aligns across 16 bases. Germline values: CDR1 GTSNPN, CDR2 SVGIG (reference sequence). The CDR3 sequence is 17 residues long. The J segment lost 5 bases and the V segment lost 6 bases, leaving 11 bases of the junction unmatched. CDR3 amino acids: CACGMGLAGGYGDTQYF. The CDR3 coding sequence is TGTGCCTGCGGAATGGGACTAGCGGGGGGGTACGGAGATACGCAGTATTTT.

The rearrangement joins TRBV19 to TRBJ1-4; possibly TRBD1 for D (6 bases). The CDR3 is 15 amino acids. Per germline, CDR1 LNHDA and CDR2 SQIVND (reference sequence). The V and J ends lost 3 bases and 5 bases respectively, with 13 bases between them. CDR3 sequence: CASSINRGANEKLFF. DNA of the CDR3: TGTGCCAGTAGTATCAATCGGGGGGCAAATGAAAAACTGTTTTTT.

The J gene is TRBJ1-2, the V gene TRBV5-1, with a tentative D call TRBD1 (5 bases). Germline V gives CDR1 SGHRS, CDR2 YFSETQ. The ends were cut back, 3 bases at V and 4 bases at J, with 16 bases in the middle. CDR3 length: 15 amino acids. Here the CDR3 DNA reads TGCGCCAGCAGCTCTACAACGGACACCTTCTATGGCTACACCTTC. Amino acids: CASSSTTDTFYGYTF.

This clone occurred a few times. The chain uses TRBV7-8 and TRBJ1-5; D uncertain. This CDR3 contains 13 residues. Trimming cost V 0 bases and J 7 bases, with 7 bases left between them. The germline V gene has CDR1 SGHVS and CDR2 FQNEAQ. The CDR3 sequence: CASSLAGGQPQHF. The DNA for the CDR3 is TGTGCCAGCAGCTTAGCAGGAGGGCAGCCCCAGCATTTT. The full variable domain, with the rest looked up from reference TRBV7-8 and TRBJ1-5, is GAGVSQSPRYKVAKRGQDVALRCDPISGHVSLFWYQQALGQGPEFLTYFQNEAQLDKSGLPSDRFFAERPEGSVSTLKIQRTQQEDSAVYLCASSLAGGQPQHFGDGTRLSIL.

This clone was seen only a few times. The CDR3 nucleotides read TGTGCCAGCACGGGGTATAGGGGGCGCTACGAGCAGTACGTC. Translation: CASTGYRGRYEQYV. The rearrangement uses TRBV28 and TRBJ2-7; 7 bases align to TRBD1. The CDR3 totals 14 residues. With V trimmed by 7 bases and J by 3 bases, 9 bases remained unmatched. Germline V gene sequence: CDR1 MDHEN, CDR2 SYDVKM.

About this clone itself: This sample includes further DNA sequences coding for the same CDR3. The V gene is TRBV9, the J gene TRBJ1-1; 9 nucleotides align to TRBD1. CDR3 length: 14 residues. From germline, CDR1 is SGDLS and CDR2 YYNGEE. V shed 2 bases and J 4 bases; nucleotides not matched to a gene: 3. In DNA form, the CDR3 reads TGTGCCAGCAGCGTCCAGACAGGGGGCACTGAAGCTTTCTTT. Its protein product is CASSVQTGGTEAFF.

The chain recombines TRBV7-2 with TRBJ2-7; maybe TRBD1 (6 bases). The V end lost 7 bases, the J end lost 4 bases, and 17 bases lay between the germline ends. This CDR3 has 14 residues. The germline V gene has CDR1 SGHTA and CDR2 FQGNSA. This CDR3 is CASTAFQGPYEQYF. CDR3 in DNA: TGTGCCAGCACAGCTTTCCAGGGGCCTTACGAGCAGTACTTC.

This chain connects TRBV11-2 to TRBJ2-7; D is uncertain. Germline V CDR1 and CDR2: SGHAT, FQNNGV. V gave up 2 bases and J gave up 7 bases, with 15 bases separating them. The CDR3 sequence is 14 residues long. The CDR3 sequence: CASSLSDTLSEQYF. The CDR3 DNA follows: TGTGCCAGCAGCTTAAGTGACACCCTTTCAGAGCAGTACTTC.

This clone was observed a few times. Other DNA variants within this sample encode the same CDR3. The CDR3 bases are TGTGCCAGCAGAGGACAGGGGAACACTGAAGCTTTCTTT. Translated, it gives CASRGQGNTEAFF. The J gene is TRBJ1-1, the V gene TRBV7-2; 8 nucleotides agree with TRBD1. This CDR3 spans 13 amino acids. Unmatched junction bases numbered 1, after V lost 6 bases and J lost 1 base. Germline values: CDR1 SGHTA, CDR2 FQGNSA.

The sample holds a few counts of this clone. The rearrangement uses TRBV19 and TRBJ2-2; D is possibly TRBD2 (5 bases). The CDR3 extends over 15 amino acids. Germline V gene sequence: CDR1 LNHDA, CDR2 SQIVND (reference sequence). Deletions cut 5 bases from V and 1 base from J, with 11 bases between. DNA for the CDR3: TGTGCCAGTAGTCAGGCGGGCCAGAACACCGGGGAGCTGTTTTTT. This gives the protein CASSQAGQNTGELFF.